Listed below are T cell receptor beta chains from one sample, sequenced in a study of blood T cell repertoires in COVID-19. TCRdb keeps only in-frame clones here, not all; method: immunoSEQ multiplex PCR. The table records about 96,000 clones, 80% of them present only once. The specimen sequenced was peripheral blood. The source of these receptors is a man aged 45-60 years who had recovered from COVID-19. Each CDR3 is given with its conserved first and last residue. The D gene is left open where the match is weak. The size field is filled for only some rows; it gives once, few, many or a size class.

cdr3_aa | cdr3_nt | clone_size | j_call | d_call | v_call
CASSVTGTGAYNEQFF | TGTGCCAGCAGCGTGACCGGGACAGGCGCCTACAATGAGCAGTTCTTC | - | TRBJ2-1 | TRBD1 | TRBV7-3
CAISESLGRFEGYTF | TGTGCCATCAGTGAGTCGCTGGGGAGGTTCGAAGGCTACACCTTC | - | TRBJ1-2 | - | TRBV10-3
CASSLPTDYGYTF | TGTGCCAGCAGCTTGCCGACAGATTATGGCTACACCTTC | - | TRBJ1-2 | - | TRBV5-4
CAHSPQGLRTGNTIYF | TGTGCCCACAGCCCCCAGGGGTTGCGTACTGGAAACACCATATATTTT | - | TRBJ1-3 | - | TRBV10-3
CASSLAGHQTGELFF | TGCGCCAGCAGCTTGGCCGGACACCAAACCGGGGAGCTGTTTTTT | - | TRBJ2-2 | - | TRBV5-1
CASSRGGGSSYEQYF | TGTGCCAGCAGTAGAGGGGGTGGTAGCTCCTACGAGCAGTACTTC | - | TRBJ2-7 | - | TRBV7-9
CAWESQGIAEAFF | TGTGCCTGGGAGTCCCAGGGCATCGCTGAAGCTTTCTTT | - | TRBJ1-1 | - | TRBV30
CASSAWTGGGGYTF | TGCGCCAGCAGCGCCTGGACAGGAGGGGGAGGCTACACCTTC | - | TRBJ1-2 | TRBD1 | TRBV5-1
CASSAAPAGTGKIYTF | TGTGCCAGCAGCGCCGCTCCTGCCGGGACAGGGAAGATCTACACCTTC | - | TRBJ1-2 | TRBD1 | TRBV5-8
CASSQRGGSRKLYGYTF | TGTGCCAGCAGCCAAAGGGGGGGAAGCAGGAAGCTCTATGGCTACACCTTC | - | TRBJ1-2 | - | TRBV3-1/TRBV3-2
CASSTARGSNYGYTF | TGTGCCAGCAGCACCGCCAGGGGGTCTAACTATGGCTACACCTTC | once | TRBJ1-2 | TRBD1 | TRBV7-9
CAGSDRGQGNTEAFF | TGTGCCGGATCCGACAGGGGGCAAGGGAACACTGAAGCTTTCTTT | - | TRBJ1-1 | TRBD1 | TRBV28
CASSPKTGDYGYTF | TGTGCCAGCTCACCGAAGACAGGGGACTATGGCTACACCTTC | - | TRBJ1-2 | TRBD1 | TRBV18
CASSDRGSNYGYTF | TGTGCCAGCAGTGATCGAGGGTCTAACTATGGCTACACCTTC | - | TRBJ1-2 | - | TRBV2
CASRVGTSGTYEQYF | TGTGCCAGCAGGGTAGGGACTAGCGGGACCTACGAGCAGTACTTC | - | TRBJ2-7 | TRBD2 | TRBV6-5
CASSLTGRYGYTF | TGTGCCAGCAGTTTGACAGGGAGGTACGGCTACACCTTC | - | TRBJ1-2 | TRBD1 | TRBV28
CAWSPGQGAATEAFF | TGTGCCTGGAGTCCAGGACAGGGGGCGGCCACTGAAGCTTTCTTT | - | TRBJ1-1 | TRBD1 | TRBV30
CASSLGQVYEQYF | TGTGCCAGCAGCCTGGGACAGGTCTACGAGCAGTACTTC | - | TRBJ2-7 | TRBD1 | TRBV11-2
CASSPTGSEGYGYTF | TGTGCCAGCAGCCCAACAGGGTCTGAGGGGTATGGCTACACCTTC | - | TRBJ1-2 | - | TRBV6-5
CASSPLPGDTEAFF | TGTGCCAGCTCACCCCTCCCAGGGGACACTGAAGCTTTCTTT | - | TRBJ1-1 | - | TRBV18
CASSQGQGAREQYF | TGCGCCAGCAGCCAGGGACAGGGGGCTCGGGAGCAGTACTTC | - | TRBJ2-7 | TRBD1 | TRBV4-3
CASSLVGGNNEQFF | TGTGCCAGCAGCTTGGTCGGCGGGAACAATGAGCAGTTCTTC | once | TRBJ2-1 | - | TRBV5-4
CASSTQRGGRETQYF | TGTGCCAGCAGCACCCAGCGGGGAGGCAGAGAGACCCAGTACTTC | - | TRBJ2-5 | TRBD2 | TRBV7-2
CASTEGVSNQPQHF | TGTGCCAGCACCGAGGGTGTTAGCAATCAGCCCCAGCATTTT | - | TRBJ1-5 | - | TRBV6-6
CASRPPADSPNSPLHF | TGTGCCAGCAGGCCCCCAGCGGACAGTCCAAATTCACCCCTCCACTTT | few | TRBJ1-6 | - | TRBV6-6
CACYKGLNTEAFF | TGTGCCTGCTACAAAGGACTCAACACTGAAGCTTTCTTT | - | TRBJ1-1 | - | TRBV6-5
CASSPSWQGTGELFF | TGTGCCAGCAGCCCCTCATGGCAGGGGACCGGGGAGCTGTTTTTT | - | TRBJ2-2 | - | TRBV3-1/TRBV3-2
CSVGQFNQPQHF | TGCAGCGTTGGACAGTTCAATCAGCCCCAGCATTTT | - | TRBJ1-5 | - | TRBV29-1
CASSFGLQANYGYTF | TGCGCCAGCAGCTTTGGCCTCCAAGCTAACTATGGCTACACCTTC | - | TRBJ1-2 | - | TRBV5-1